Each of the 23 T cell receptor beta chains below was sequenced from the same sample in a study of cytomegalovirus exposure and HLA in healthy donors. Primers included in the PCR were 60 Vbeta and 13 Jbeta primers. Assay: immunoSEQ multiplex PCR; the TCRdb copy retains only in-frame clones and omits some. The data show roughly 140,000 clones, with over 60% seen just once and 2.1% held by the top ten. Sequencing used PBMCs. Receptors were obtained from a man aged 35 to 55 in good health and CMV-seronegative.

The gene calls are TRBV5-4 and TRBJ1-6; unclear D gene. CDR1 is SGHNT, CDR2 YYREEE, per germline (reference sequence). The germline V and J ends were trimmed by 4 bases and 1 base, with 12 bases remaining between them. The CDR3 sequence is 16 residues long. Here the CDR3 reads CASSRVGGSYNSPLHF. In DNA form, the CDR3 reads TGTGCCAGCAGCCGGGTTGGAGGGTCCTATAATTCACCCCTCCACTTT.

The V call is TRBV7-2, the J call TRBJ2-5, with 8 bases matching TRBD2. Germline CDR1 is SGHTA and CDR2 is FQGNSA. Trimming removed 3 bases from V and 3 bases from J; junction bases left unmatched: 3. The CDR3 totals 14 residues. Here the CDR3 reads CASSFRSGKETQYF. The CDR3 nucleotides read TGTGCCAGCAGCTTTCGTAGCGGGAAAGAGACCCAGTACTTC. Full variable domain (rest looked up from reference TRBV7-2 and TRBJ2-5): GAGVSQSPSNKVTEKGKDVELRCDPISGHTALYWYRQSLGQGLEFLIYFQGNSAPDKSGLPSDRFSAERTGGSVSTLTIQRTQQEDSAVYLCASSFRSGKETQYFGPGTRLLVL.

This CDR3 reads CASSAQGGSSYEQYF. The CDR3 coding sequence is TGTGCCAGCAGCGCCCAGGGGGGATCCTCCTACGAGCAGTACTTC. The chain couples TRBV9 to TRBJ2-5; TRBD1 might be the D (7 bases). The better agreement between TRBJ2-7 and the DNA end casts doubt on the J call. The CDR3 has 15 amino acids. Germline CDR1 and CDR2: SGDLS and YYNGEE.

The rearrangement joins TRBV5-4 to TRBJ2-1; D is possibly TRBD1 (6 bases). Trimming left V 0 bases short and J 6 bases short, with 13 bases between. Germline CDR1 SGHNT, CDR2 YYREEE (reference sequence). The CDR3 has 15 residues. The chain's CDR3 is CASSLEGQKFNEQFF. The CDR3 coding sequence is TGTGCCAGCAGCTTGGAAGGACAGAAGTTCAATGAGCAGTTCTTC.

The chain joins TRBV6-7 to TRBJ2-7; tentative D call: TRBD2 (6 bases). TRBV6-7 is classed as an ORF, of uncertain function. The CDR3 consists of 18 residues. Trimming stripped 3 bases from V and 3 bases from J, with 24 bases between. Here the CDR3 DNA reads TGTGCCAGCAGTTATGCCCTAGCGAAAAATCCATCCCACTACGAGCAGTACTTC. This encodes CASSYALAKNPSHYEQYF.

The rearrangement uses TRBV4-1 and TRBJ1-4, with 9 bases that match TRBD1. Germline CDR1 is MGHRA and CDR2 is YSYEKL. The CDR3 spans 15 residues. After removal of 5 bases from V and 5 bases from J, the junction contained 6 bases not matched to a gene. Written as DNA, the CDR3 is TGCGCCAGCAGCAACGGTGGGACAGGGAATGAAAAACTGTTTTTT. Residues: CASSNGGTGNEKLFF.

The gene calls are TRBV25-1 and TRBJ2-5, with 9 bases fitting TRBD1. The DNA matches TRBJ2-7 better at its end, which makes the J call doubtful. Germline lookup yields CDR1 MGHDK and CDR2 SYGVNS. This CDR3 region has 14 residues. Written as DNA, the CDR3 is TGTGCCAGCAGTGGGGACAGGGCAGTGTACGAGCAGTACTTC. Translated: CASSGDRAVYEQYF.

Of note for this clone: An end of the junction differs from the germline gene, which may be a read error. The V and J genes are TRBV5-1 and TRBJ1-1; D uncertain. From germline, CDR1 is SGHRS and CDR2 YFSETQ. This CDR3 contains 15 residues. CDR3: CVSSLASEVNTEAFF. The DNA for the CDR3 is TGCGTCAGCAGCTTGGCGTCAGAAGTGAACACTGAAGCTTTCTTT.

V is TRBV6-1 and J is TRBJ1-2; D not certain. With 7 bases removed from V and 4 bases from J, the gap between germline ends came to 19 bases. Germline V gene sequence: CDR1 MNHNS, CDR2 SASEGT. The CDR3 is 15 residues long. The CDR3 DNA sequence: TGTGCCAGCACCCAACGGGTCCTCCTGAGCTATGGCTACACCTTC. It is translated as CASTQRVLLSYGYTF.

This clone was counted a single time. J is TRBJ1-5 and V is TRBV7-9; TRBD1 is a possible D gene (6 bases). The CDR3 consists of 15 residues. Trimming stripped 1 base from V and 7 bases from J, with 14 bases between. From germline, CDR1 is SEHNR and CDR2 FQNEAQ (reference sequence). CDR3 sequence (DNA): TGTGCCAGCAGCTTAGGGCAGGGGTTCATACAGCCCCAGCATTTT. Amino acid sequence: CASSLGQGFIQPQHF.

The chain joins TRBV6-6 to TRBJ2-1; D gene uncertain. In germline, CDR1 is MNHNY, CDR2 SVGAGI (reference sequence). This CDR3 has 13 residues. V gave up 4 bases and J gave up 7 bases, with 11 bases separating them. The CDR3 reads CASSSGWRNEQFF. The CDR3 coding sequence is TGTGCCAGCAGTTCCGGGTGGAGAAATGAGCAGTTCTTC.

The chain carries TRBV9 and TRBJ2-1, with 10 bases aligning to TRBD2. The CDR3 has 18 amino acids. Germline CDR1 SGDLS, CDR2 YYNGEE. The V gene end was trimmed by 3 bases and the J gene end by 7 bases; junction bases not matched to a gene: 16. CDR3: CASSAPQFEREGKNEQFF. CDR3 bases: TGTGCCAGCAGCGCCCCCCAATTCGAGCGGGAGGGAAAGAATGAGCAGTTCTTC. Together with reference TRBV9 and TRBJ2-1, the CDR3 gives the full variable domain: DSGVTQTPKHLITATGQRVTLRCSPRSGDLSVYWYQQSLDQGLQFLIQYYNGEERAKGNILERFSAQQFPDLHSELNLSSLELGDSALYFCASSAPQFEREGKNEQFFGPGTRLTVL.

In this sample, this clone turned up once. The V gene is TRBV29-1, the J gene TRBJ1-6; 10 bases fit TRBD1. The germline gives CDR1 SQVTM, CDR2 ANQGSEA. This CDR3 comprises 13 residues. J gave up 9 bases and V 5 bases, and 4 bases lay outside the gene matches. CDR3 nucleotide sequence: TGCAGCGTTCGGACAGGGGGAGGTTCACCCCTCCACTTT. Translating gives CSVRTGGGSPLHF.

The chain uses TRBV15 and TRBJ2-1; D may be TRBD2 (6 bases). V lost 1 base and J 10 bases, leaving 14 bases between the germline ends. The CDR3 is 14 amino acids. CDR1 is LNHNV and CDR2 is YYDKDF in the germline V gene (reference sequence). The CDR3 reads CATSRAGTPCEQFF. The DNA of the CDR3 is TGTGCCACCAGCAGAGCCGGGACTCCCTGCGAGCAGTTCTTC.

There are a few counts of this clone. The chain has TRBV6-5 and TRBJ1-1, with a tentative D call TRBD1 (6 bases). Per germline, CDR1 MNHEY and CDR2 SVGAGI. Trimming took off 7 bases at V and 3 bases at J, with 15 bases between the two ends. The length of the CDR3 is 14 residues. CDR3 residues: CASTLLGADTEAFF. The CDR3 DNA is TGTGCCAGCACCCTCTTGGGGGCCGACACTGAAGCTTTCTTT.

The chain recombines TRBV5-1 with TRBJ1-2, with 9 bases matching TRBD1. CDR1 is SGHRS, CDR2 YFSETQ, per germline. J lost 7 bases, V lost 4 bases, and 17 bases had no gene match. The CDR3 sequence is 17 residues long. Written as DNA, the CDR3 is TGCGCCAGCAGCCCGGAACACAGGGGGCGTAGAGGCAGTGGCTACACCTTC. Residues: CASSPEHRGRRGSGYTF.

This rearrangement joins TRBV5-1 to TRBJ2-5, with TRBD1 matching over 10 bases. The ends lost 3 bases at V and 5 bases at J; junction bases unmatched: 7. The germline V gene has CDR1 SGHRS and CDR2 YFSETQ. The CDR3 is made up of 15 amino acids. The CDR3 DNA follows: TGCGCCAGCAGCTACCCCGACAGGGGGCGGGAGACCCAGTACTTC. As protein: CASSYPDRGRETQYF.

The chain carries TRBV5-6 and TRBJ2-1, with 14 positions matching TRBD2. The germline V gene has CDR1 SGHDT and CDR2 YYEEEE. V lost 4 bases to trimming and J lost 14 bases; unmatched junction nucleotides: 8. This CDR3 has 14 amino acids. The CDR3 coding sequence is TGTGCCAGCAGCAGCGGGACTAGCGGGAGTAAGGAGTTCTTC. It yields the protein CASSSGTSGSKEFF.

This clone showed up just a few times. This rearrangement joins TRBV2 to TRBJ1-3; tentatively, D is TRBD1 (6 bases). Between the trimmed V and J ends, which lost 3 bases and 4 bases, there was a span of 13 bases. This CDR3 region has 15 residues. Germline CDR1 and CDR2: SNHLY and FYNNEI. Written as DNA, the CDR3 is TGTGCCAGCAGTGATACAGGGACGGGCGGAAACACCATATATTTT. This translates into CASSDTGTGGNTIYF.

The gene calls are TRBV11-2 and TRBJ2-2; D might be TRBD2 (6 bases). V was clipped by 6 bases and J by 6 bases, with 17 bases between them. The CDR3 is 15 residues long. Germline CDR1 is SGHAT and CDR2 is FQNNGV. The CDR3 loop reads CASSSIGGSPGELFF. Here the CDR3 DNA reads TGTGCCAGCAGTTCAATCGGGGGATCCCCCGGGGAGCTGTTTTTT.

This clone appeared once. V is TRBV10-3 and J is TRBJ1-1; TRBD1 aligns across 8 bases. The CDR3 runs 15 residues. Germline CDR1 is ENHRY and CDR2 is SYGVKD. After removal of 7 bases from V and 1 base from J, the junction contained 8 bases not matched to a gene. The CDR3 sequence: CAINRGSGRNTEAFF. CDR3 DNA: TGTGCCATCAACAGGGGGTCCGGAAGGAACACTGAAGCTTTCTTT.

The CDR3 region is CASSLNRQNEQYF. The CDR3 nucleotides are TGTGCCAGCAGCCTAAACCGACAAAACGAGCAGTACTTC. The chain couples TRBV7-7 to TRBJ2-7; D unclear. This CDR3 has 13 residues. Germline loops: CDR1 SSHAT, CDR2 FNYEAQ (reference sequence). V gave up 5 bases and J gave up 5 bases, with 13 bases separating them.

This chain uses TRBV27 with TRBJ2-7; maybe TRBD2 (6 bases). V gave up 6 bases and J gave up 4 bases, with 13 bases separating them. This CDR3 contains 13 residues. CDR1 MNHEY and CDR2 SMNVEV come from the germline V gene (reference sequence). CDR3 amino acids: CASSSTSTYEQYF. CDR3 nucleotide sequence: TGTGCCAGCAGCTCGACTAGTACTTACGAGCAGTACTTC.